This T cell receptor (beta chain) was retrieved from a study of T cell clonotyping in hematopoietic cell transplantation. The assay was immunoSEQ multiplex PCR, and TCRdb's table has in-frame clones only and misses some. The table has nearly 70,000 clones, about 93% seen once. This TCR derives from a man between 45 and 60 years old in good health. Some clones in this sample may be carry-over from other donors' samples. Sequenced sample: peripheral blood mononuclear cells.

CDR3 nucleotide sequence: TGCGCCAGCAGCTTGGCCGTGTCAGGCCACGAGCAGTACTTC. It yields the protein CASSLAVSGHEQYF. The rearrangement uses TRBV5-1 and TRBJ2-7; D is uncertain. V was trimmed by 0 bases and J by 5 bases, leaving 12 bases between them. CDR3 size: 14 residues. Germline assignment: CDR1 SGHRS and CDR2 YFSETQ. The whole variable domain, filled in from reference TRBV5-1 and TRBJ2-7, reads KAGVTQTPRYLIKTRGQQVTLSCSPISGHRSVSWYQQTPGQGLQFLFEYFSETQRNKGNFPGRFSGRQFSNSRSEMNVSTLELGDSALYLCASSLAVSGHEQYFGPGTRLTVT.